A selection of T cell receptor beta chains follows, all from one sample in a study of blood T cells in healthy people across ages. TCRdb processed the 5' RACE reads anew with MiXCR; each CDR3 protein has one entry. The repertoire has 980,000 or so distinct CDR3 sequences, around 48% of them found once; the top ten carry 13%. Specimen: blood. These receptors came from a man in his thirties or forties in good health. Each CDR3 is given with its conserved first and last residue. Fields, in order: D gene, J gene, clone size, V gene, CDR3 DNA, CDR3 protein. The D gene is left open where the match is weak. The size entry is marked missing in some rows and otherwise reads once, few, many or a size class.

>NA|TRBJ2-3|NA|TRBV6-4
TGTGCCAGCAGTAATGACAGGGAGGGAGGCACAGATACGCAGTATTTT
CASSNDREGGTDTQYF
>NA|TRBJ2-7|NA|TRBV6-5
TGTGCCAGCCGACCCACGGGGTACTCCTACGAGCAGTACTTC
CASRPTGYSYEQYF
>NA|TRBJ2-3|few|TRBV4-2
TGTGCCAGCAGCCAAGATTGGGCAGATACGCAGTATTTT
CASSQDWADTQYF
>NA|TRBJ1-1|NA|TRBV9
TGTGCCAGCAGCAAAACGACAGCCAACACTGAAGCTTTCTTT
CASSKTTANTEAFF
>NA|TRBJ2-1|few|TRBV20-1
TGCAGTGCAGGGCCGGCCTACAATGAGCAGTTCTTC
CSAGPAYNEQFF
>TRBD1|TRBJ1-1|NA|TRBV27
TGTGCCAGCAGTTTTGGGACAGTAAACACTGAAGCTTTCTTT
CASSFGTVNTEAFF
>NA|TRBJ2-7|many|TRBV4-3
TGCGCCAGCAGCCAAGATCACGGCCGCGAGCAGTACTTC
CASSQDHGREQYF
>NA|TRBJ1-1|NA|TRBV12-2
TGTGCAAGTCGCCCCGTAGGCAGGGTGAACACTGAAGCTTTCTTT
CASRPVGRVNTEAFF
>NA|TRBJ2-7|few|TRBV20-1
TGCAGTGCTAGAGATGCCAGTTCCTACGAGCAGTACTTC
CSARDASSYEQYF
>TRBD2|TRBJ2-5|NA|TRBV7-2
TGTGCCAGCAGCCCCCCGGGACTAGCGTCTGATAAAGAGACCCAGTACTTC
CASSPPGLASDKETQYF
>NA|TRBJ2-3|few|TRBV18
TGTGCCAGCTCACCAAGGCAAGATACGCAGTATTTT
CASSPRQDTQYF
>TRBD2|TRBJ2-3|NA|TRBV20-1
TGCAGTGCTAGGGAACTAGCGGGAGTAGCAGATACGCAGTATTTT
CSARELAGVADTQYF
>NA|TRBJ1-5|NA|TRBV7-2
TGTGCCAGCAGCTTAGTGGGCGGCCATAGCAATCAGCCCCAGCATTTT
CASSLVGGHSNQPQHF
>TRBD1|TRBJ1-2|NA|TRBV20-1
TGCAGTGCTAGACCCGCAACCCAGGGGGGAGGCTACACCTTC
CSARPATQGGGYTF
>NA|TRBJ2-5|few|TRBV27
TGTGCCAGCAGTTCGTATCTTCAAGAGACCCAGTACTTC
CASSSYLQETQYF
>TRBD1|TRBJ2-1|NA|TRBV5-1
TGCGCCAGCAGCTTGATGACAGGGGATTACAATGAGCAGTTCTTC
CASSLMTGDYNEQFF
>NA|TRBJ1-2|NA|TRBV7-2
TGTGCCAGCAGCTTTATCCCCGGGACAATAATTTTCGGCTACACCTTC
CASSFIPGTIIFGYTF
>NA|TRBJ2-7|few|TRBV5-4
TGTGCCAGCAGCTTGACAGGGAAGGCCAACGAGCAGTACTTC
CASSLTGKANEQYF
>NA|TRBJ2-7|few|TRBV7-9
TGTGCCAGCAGCGTGGTTGGCAGCTACGAGCAGTACTTC
CASSVVGSYEQYF
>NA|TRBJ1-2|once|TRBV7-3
TGTGCCAGCAGCTTAATTCCAGGGGAGACCCATGGCTACACCTTC
CASSLIPGETHGYTF
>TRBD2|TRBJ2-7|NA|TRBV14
TGTGCCAGCAGCCCTAGACTAGCGGGGGACCTCTACGAGCAGTACTTC
CASSPRLAGDLYEQYF
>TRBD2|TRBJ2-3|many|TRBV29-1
TGCAGCGTTGACGGACTAGCGGGGGGCTATGCTAGCACAGATACGCAGTATTTT
CSVDGLAGGYASTDTQYF
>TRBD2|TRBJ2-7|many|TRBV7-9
TGTGCCAGCAGCCCCGGGACTATCTACGAGCAGTACTTC
CASSPGTIYEQYF
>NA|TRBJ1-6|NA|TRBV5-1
TGCGCCAGTAGCTTGGAGAACGGCGTAAATTCACCCCTCCACTTT
CASSLENGVNSPLHF
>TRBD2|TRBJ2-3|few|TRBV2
TGTGCCAGCAGTAACTTACCCGGGGGGACAGATACGCAGTATTTT
CASSNLPGGTDTQYF
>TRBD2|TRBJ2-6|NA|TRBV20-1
TGCAGTGCTAGTCCTTGGTTAAGTAGCGGGGGCCCAACTGGGGCCAACGTCCTGACTTTC
CSASPWLSSGGPTGANVLTF
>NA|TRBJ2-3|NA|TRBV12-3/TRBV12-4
TGTGCCAGCAGTTTAAGTGTCCGCCCAGATACGCAGTATTTT
CASSLSVRPDTQYF
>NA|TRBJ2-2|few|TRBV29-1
TGCAGCGTTTGGGACCTCACCGGGGAGCTGTTTTTT
CSVWDLTGELFF
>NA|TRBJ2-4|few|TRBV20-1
TGCAGCGCCCCGGGCCCTGATCGAGGCATTCAGTACTTC
CSAPGPDRGIQYF
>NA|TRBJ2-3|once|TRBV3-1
TGTGCCAGCAGCCAAGTACGGGGCGGGCCCACAGATACGCAGTATTTT
CASSQVRGGPTDTQYF
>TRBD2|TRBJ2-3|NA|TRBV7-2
TGTGCCAGCAGCTTAAGAGGACTAGCGGGGGGGCCTAGCACAGATACGCAGTATTTT
CASSLRGLAGGPSTDTQYF
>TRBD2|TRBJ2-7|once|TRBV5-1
TGCGCCAGCAGCACACCCGGGACTAGTTCATCCAATGAGCAGTACTTC
CASSTPGTSSSNEQYF
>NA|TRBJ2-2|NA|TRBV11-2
TGTGCCAGCAGCTTAGAGCCAGGGGCCGGGGAGCTGTTTTTT
CASSLEPGAGELFF
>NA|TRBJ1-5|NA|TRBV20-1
TGCAGTGCTAGAGAATTTCTCGTGACGACGGTCAGCAATCAGCCCCAGCATTTT
CSAREFLVTTVSNQPQHF
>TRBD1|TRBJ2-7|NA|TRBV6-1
TGTGCCAGCAGTGAACTTGGACAGGGTTCTACCTACGAGCAGTACTTC
CASSELGQGSTYEQYF
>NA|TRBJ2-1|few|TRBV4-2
TGTGCCAGCAGCCAAGATATAATAGCGGAGCAGTTCTTC
CASSQDIIAEQFF
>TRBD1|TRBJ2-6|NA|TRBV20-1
TGCAGTGCTGGGACAGGGGGCTTTGGGGCCAACGTCCTGACTTTC
CSAGTGGFGANVLTF
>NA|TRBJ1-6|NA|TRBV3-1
TGTGCCAGCAGCCAAGGAGGGAGCGGTTCACCCCTCCACTTT
CASSQGGSGSPLHF